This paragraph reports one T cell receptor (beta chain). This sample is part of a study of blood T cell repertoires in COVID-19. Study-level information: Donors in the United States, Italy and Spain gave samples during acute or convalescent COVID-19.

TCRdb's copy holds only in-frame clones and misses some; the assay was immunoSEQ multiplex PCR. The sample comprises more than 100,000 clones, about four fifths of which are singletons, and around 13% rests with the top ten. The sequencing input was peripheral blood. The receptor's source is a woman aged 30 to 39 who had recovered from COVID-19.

The CDR3 bases are TGTGCCAGCTCACCAGAGGGCAGCTTGAACACTGAAGCTTTCTTT. Amino acids: CASSPEGSLNTEAFF. This chain connects TRBV18 to TRBJ1-1; D uncertain. This CDR3 has 15 amino acids. In germline, CDR1 is KGHSH, CDR2 LQKENI. V lost 2 bases and J lost 0, with 10 bases in between.